One and the same sample provided the 31 T cell receptor beta chains below, sequenced in a study of T-cell reconstitution after alpha-beta-depleted transplantation in children. Unique molecular identifiers were built into the TCRbeta library. TCRdb re-analysed the PCR reads in MiXCR, keeping a single row per CDR3 protein. The sample has about 420,000 distinct CDR3 sequences, 15% to 20% seen once. The sequences come from PBMCs, mostly from graft donor cells, collected 360 days after TCRalphabeta/CD19-depleted stem cell transplant. The source of these receptors is a boy younger than two who had a stem cell transplant for Wiskott-Aldrich syndrome, so the T cells may come from the graft donor.

This clonotype has a handful of counts. CDR3 protein: CSARRLAGYQETQYF. The CDR3 DNA sequence: TGCAGTGCCCGAAGACTAGCGGGGTACCAAGAGACCCAGTACTTC. The chain couples TRBV20-1 to TRBJ2-5, with 11 bases lining up with TRBD2. V lost 6 bases to trimming and J lost 0 bases; unmatched junction nucleotides: 6. The CDR3 length is 15 residues. Germline CDR1 reads DFQATT; CDR2 reads SNEGSKA (reference sequence).

In its sample, this clonotype was seen a few times. This sequence joins TRBV6-1 and TRBJ2-1; a weak D match, TRBD2 (5 bases). CDR3 length: 13 residues. In germline, CDR1 is MNHNS, CDR2 SASEGT. The V end was cut by 6 bases, the J end by 2 bases, with 8 bases between. The CDR3 region has the DNA TGTGCCAGCAGGAGGGATCCCTACAATGAGCAGTTCTTC. Its protein product is CASRRDPYNEQFF.

This chain links TRBV24-1 with TRBJ1-1, with D unresolved. Germline V gene lookup returns CDR1 KGHDR and CDR2 SFDVKD. The CDR3 consists of 11 residues. V lost 4 bases and J 11 bases, leaving 10 bases between the germline ends. CDR3 coding DNA: TGTGCCACCAGTGACTTCACCCGGGCTTTCTTT. Amino acid sequence: CATSDFTRAFF.

This clonotype was observed a few times. V usage is TRBV12-3 or TRBV12-4 and J usage is TRBJ1-1; D remains unclear. The germline V and J ends were trimmed by 1 base and 0 bases, with 6 bases remaining between them. The CDR3 is 14 amino acids. DNA for the CDR3: TGTGCCAGCAGTTTAGGACGGATGAACACTGAAGCTTTCTTT. Translating gives CASSLGRMNTEAFF.

This chain joins TRBV5-1 and TRBJ2-1, with a weak D call TRBD1 (6 bases). CDR3 length: 16 amino acids. V lost 2 bases to trimming and J lost 2 bases, with 14 bases between them. Germline loops: CDR1 SGHRS, CDR2 YFSETQ. The CDR3 loop is CASSFNFGQPYNEQFF. As DNA, the CDR3 is TGCGCCAGCAGCTTTAATTTCGGACAGCCCTACAATGAGCAGTTCTTC.

V is TRBV7-9 and J is TRBJ2-5, with D possibly matching TRBD2 (7 bases). The V end was cut by 5 bases, the J end by 2 bases, with 12 bases between. The V gene's germline CDR1 is SEHNR and CDR2 FQNEAQ (reference sequence). The CDR3 loop spans 14 amino acids. CDR3 sequence (DNA): TGTGCCAGCAGCATCCGGGGGGCGCAAGAGACCCAGTACTTC. This translates into CASSIRGAQETQYF.

This clonotype came up many times. This chain links TRBV10-3 with TRBJ2-7; maybe TRBD2 (5 bases). This CDR3 spans 11 amino acids. V lost 11 bases, J lost 2 bases, and 10 bases lay in between. Germline CDR1 is ENHRY and CDR2 is SYGVKD. The CDR3 region has the DNA TGTGCCGTCGGAGGAACCTACGAGCAGTACTTC. Translation: CAVGGTYEQYF.

For this clonotype: The junction shows a germline mismatch at one end, possibly a read error. V usage is TRBV7-2 and J usage is TRBJ2-7, with no clear D. The germline V gene has CDR1 SGHTA and CDR2 FQGNSA. The CDR3 consists of 13 residues. As DNA, the CDR3 is TGTGCCAGCACCTTACCGTCCTCCTACGAGCAGTACTTC. Amino acid sequence: CASTLPSSYEQYF.

The chain is built from TRBV12-3 or TRBV12-4 and TRBJ2-7, with D perhaps matching TRBD2 (6 bases). The length of the CDR3 is 14 residues. V was pared by 5 bases and J by 4 bases, with 15 bases between. For the CDR3, the DNA is TGTGCCAGCAGTGCCGGGACTGCCGGTTACGAGCAGTACTTC. This encodes CASSAGTAGYEQYF.

The rearrangement joins TRBV4-1 to TRBJ2-3; TRBD2 agrees at 13 bases. This CDR3 spans 20 amino acids. CDR1 is MGHRA and CDR2 is YSYEKL in the germline V gene. The ends lost 0 bases at V and 0 bases at J; junction bases unmatched: 9. The CDR3 nucleotides read TGCGCCAGCAGCCAAGAGGCGGTACTAGCGGGGGGGGCTAGCACAGATACGCAGTATTTT. Protein sequence: CASSQEAVLAGGASTDTQYF.

The CDR3 loop reads CASTLADPTDTQYF. The CDR3 DNA sequence: TGTGCCAGCACGCTAGCGGACCCCACAGATACGCAGTATTTT. V usage is TRBV28 and J usage is TRBJ2-3, with 7 nucleotides matching TRBD2. V lost 7 bases to trimming and J lost 2 bases; unmatched junction nucleotides: 6. Germline CDR1 and CDR2: MDHEN and SYDVKM. The CDR3 is made up of 14 amino acids.

At least ten counts were recorded for this clonotype. The chain recombines TRBV20-1 with TRBJ1-1; D may be TRBD1 (5 bases). Germline-derived CDR1 and CDR2 are DFQATT and SNEGSKA (reference sequence). This CDR3 has 11 residues. V shed 6 bases and J shed 11 bases, with 16 bases lying between them. In DNA form, the CDR3 reads TGCAGTGCCCGAAGTGGGGCCACCGCTTTCTTT. This sequence encodes CSARSGATAFF.

This clonotype showed up just a few times. The chain employs TRBV7-9 and TRBJ2-5; D is uncertain. Trimming removed 2 bases from V and 7 bases from J, with 14 bases in between. The germline gives CDR1 SEHNR, CDR2 FQNEAQ (reference sequence). The CDR3 consists of 14 residues. CDR3: CASSLSFKGRTQYF. Written as DNA, the CDR3 is TGTGCCAGCAGCTTATCTTTCAAGGGCAGGACCCAGTACTTC.

CDR3 protein: CASSPGVLGQETQYF. The CDR3 DNA is TGTGCCAGCTCACCAGGAGTACTAGGGCAAGAGACCCAGTACTTC. The chain employs TRBV18 and TRBJ2-5; perhaps TRBD2 as D (5 bases). Germline V gives CDR1 KGHSH, CDR2 LQKENI. The CDR3 extends over 15 amino acids. V gave up 2 bases and J gave up 2 bases, with 12 bases separating them.

In its sample, this clonotype was seen a few times. The J gene is TRBJ2-1, the V gene TRBV6-4; 7 bases align to TRBD2. With V trimmed by 0 bases and J by 12 bases, 8 bases remained unmatched. This CDR3 is 14 amino acids long. Germline values: CDR1 MRHNA, CDR2 SNTAGT. The CDR3 reads CASSDSGRAGGQFF. The CDR3 DNA is TGTGCCAGCAGTGACTCGGGGAGGGCAGGCGGGCAGTTCTTC.

This clonotype turned up a few times. The CDR3 DNA follows: TGTGCCAGCAGCTTTTATGTCGAGACAGGGACGCTGAACACTGAAGCTTTCTTT. Encoded protein: CASSFYVETGTLNTEAFF. The chain combines TRBV7-6 with TRBJ1-1, with 7 positions matching TRBD1. Germline V gene lookup returns CDR1 SGHVS and CDR2 FNYEAQ. V was pared by 3 bases and J by 0 bases, with 13 bases of the junction left unmatched. The CDR3 totals 18 residues.

The chain carries TRBV11-2 and TRBJ2-3; D unclear. The CDR3 has 14 residues. Germline V lookup: CDR1 SGHAT, CDR2 FQNNGV. Between the trimmed V and J ends, which lost 2 bases and 2 bases, there was a span of 8 bases. The CDR3 DNA follows: TGTGCCAGCAGCTTAATGATAGCCACAGATACGCAGTATTTT. Translating it yields CASSLMIATDTQYF.

This clonotype was seen more than once but under ten times. This chain uses TRBV6-1 with TRBJ2-2; D might be TRBD1 or TRBD2, each matching 5 bases. The length of the CDR3 is 13 residues. In germline, CDR1 is MNHNS, CDR2 SASEGT. CDR3: CAGTQRNTGELFF. The CDR3 nucleotides are TGTGCGGGGACCCAGCGTAACACCGGGGAGCTGTTTTTT.

This clonotype was counted a few times. V and J are TRBV28 and TRBJ2-5; 9 bases are shared with TRBD1. V lost 3 bases and J lost 4; bases outside the gene matches: 3. Germline CDR1 and CDR2: MDHEN and SYDVKM. The CDR3 length is 14 residues. The CDR3 DNA is TGTGCCAGCAGTTTGAACAGGGGGCCAGAGACCCAGTACTTC. Encoded protein: CASSLNRGPETQYF.

This clonotype was seen more than once but under ten times. The rearrangement joins TRBV20-1 to TRBJ1-2; 7 bases are shared with TRBD1. The CDR3 contains 14 residues. Germline V gives CDR1 DFQATT, CDR2 SNEGSKA (reference sequence). Losses at the gene ends were 3 bases for V and 8 bases for J; bases not matched to a gene: 12. The CDR3 coding sequence is TGCAGTGCTAGGTGGTGGGGGACAGTCAGGGGCTACACCTTC. Its protein product is CSARWWGTVRGYTF.

This clonotype has at least ten counts. Germline and junction disagree at one end, which may indicate a read error. The chain links TRBV5-1 to TRBJ2-3; no firm D call. CDR3 length: 11 residues. The germline V gene has CDR1 SGHRS and CDR2 YFSETQ. The CDR3 here is CASSLVDTQYF. CDR3 coding DNA: TGTGCCAGCAGTTTGGTGGATACGCAGTATTTT.

This clonotype has a handful of counts. The chain has TRBV24-1 and TRBJ2-6; possibly TRBD2 for D (6 bases). CDR1 and CDR2 from the germline V gene are KGHDR and SFDVKD. This CDR3 contains 17 residues. With 4 bases removed from V and 0 bases from J, the gap between germline ends came to 12 bases. CDR3 residues: CATSDPGESSGANVLTF. The CDR3 DNA follows: TGTGCCACCAGTGACCCGGGAGAAAGCTCTGGGGCCAACGTCCTGACTTTC.

In this sample, this clonotype turned up a few times. Here the CDR3 DNA reads TGCGCCAGCAGCCAAGTCGGTGGGAGGGAGGGCAATGAGCAGTTCTTC. Encoded protein: CASSQVGGREGNEQFF. The J gene is TRBJ2-1, the V gene TRBV4-1; TRBD2 matches 7 bases. Trimming at V came to 1 base and at J to 6 bases, leaving 9 bases not matched to a gene. This CDR3 contains 16 residues. Germline V gene lookup returns CDR1 MGHRA and CDR2 YSYEKL.

The genes are TRBV24-1 and TRBJ2-3, with 9 bases aligning to TRBD2. Germline V CDR1 and CDR2: KGHDR, SFDVKD. V shed 6 bases and J 8 bases; nucleotides not matched to a gene: 8. The CDR3 is made up of 14 amino acids. CDR3: CATSRAGGLSTQYF. In nucleotides, the CDR3 is TGTGCCACCAGTCGGGCGGGAGGGCTATCTACGCAGTATTTT.

The table lists this clonotype with a few counts. The genes are TRBV4-3 and TRBJ2-2; TRBD2 aligns across 7 bases. The germline gives CDR1 LGHNA, CDR2 YSLEER. The ends lost 4 bases at V and 1 base at J; junction bases unmatched: 12. The CDR3 spans 18 residues. The CDR3: CASSPGTTSFGNTGELFF. The CDR3, as DNA: TGCGCCAGCAGCCCAGGGACTACTTCCTTCGGGAACACCGGGGAGCTGTTTTTT.

The chain employs TRBV20-1 and TRBJ1-5, with a weak D call TRBD1 (6 bases). The CDR3 totals 14 residues. The ends were cut back, 2 bases at V and 3 bases at J, with 11 bases in the middle. Germline CDR1 reads DFQATT; CDR2 reads SNEGSKA (reference sequence). The CDR3, as DNA: TGCAGTGCTAGATTAGGACAGTACAATCAGCCCCAGCATTTT. Amino acid sequence: CSARLGQYNQPQHF.

This clonotype occurred a few times. The junction departs from germline at one end; a sequencing error may be responsible. The V call is TRBV27, the J call TRBJ2-7; D is unresolved. Germline lookup yields CDR1 MNHEY and CDR2 SMNVEV (reference sequence). This CDR3 is built from 15 residues. CDR3 residues: CASSLEGPKPYEQHF. The CDR3 region has the DNA TGTGCCAGCAGTTTAGAAGGGCCCAAGCCGTACGAGCAGCACTTC.

This clonotype showed up just a few times. The chain couples TRBV20-1 to TRBJ2-1, with TRBD1 matching over 7 bases. This CDR3 spans 10 amino acids. With V trimmed by 6 bases and J by 13 bases, 6 bases remained unmatched. Germline V lookup: CDR1 DFQATT, CDR2 SNEGSKA (reference sequence). In DNA form, the CDR3 reads TGCAGTGCCATAGGACAGGTACAGTTCTTC. Its protein is CSAIGQVQFF.

This clonotype has more than one count but fewer than ten. This sequence joins TRBV4-1 and TRBJ2-7; 8 bases line up with TRBD1. The V gene's germline CDR1 is MGHRA and CDR2 YSYEKL. Unmatched junction bases numbered 10, after V lost 0 bases and J lost 12 bases. CDR3 size: 14 residues. The CDR3 DNA is TGCGCCAGCAGCCAAGAAGGGACAGGCCTCCAACCGTACTTC. This sequence encodes CASSQEGTGLQPYF.

There are a few counts of this clonotype. The CDR3 DNA sequence: TGTGCCAGCAGCTTAGCGATTGGGCAGGGACTAGCCAAAAACATTCAGTACTTC. This gives the protein CASSLAIGQGLAKNIQYF. The chain is built from TRBV11-1 and TRBJ2-4; a weak D match, TRBD2 (6 bases). The CDR3 has 18 amino acids. V lost 0 bases and J lost 0, with 15 bases in between. The germline CDR1 and CDR2 sequences are SGHAT and FQDESV (reference sequence). The complete variable domain, with remaining parts taken from reference TRBV11-1 and TRBJ2-4, reads EAEVAQSPRYKITEKSQAVAFWCDPISGHATLYWYRQILGQGPELLVQFQDESVVDDSQLPKDRFSAERLKGVDSTLKIQPAELGDSAMYLCASSLAIGQGLAKNIQYFGAGTRLSVL.

This clonotype was seen only a few times. The V call is TRBV30, the J call TRBJ2-1; no definite D call. Germline values: CDR1 GTSNPN, CDR2 SVGIG (reference sequence). The V gene lost 3 bases and the J gene lost 10 bases, with 10 bases spanning the gap. The CDR3 sequence is 11 residues long. The CDR3, as DNA: TGTGCCTGGAGCCTGGCTAGGGAGCAGTTCTTC. The encoded protein is CAWSLAREQFF.